The following is a T cell receptor beta chain sequence with its context. The data were taken from a study of shared clonotypes between healthy human individuals. Method: immunoSEQ multiplex PCR; TCRdb's copy keeps in-frame clones and lacks some. The sample shows millions of clones, 85% to 95% of them seen only once. The CDR3 totals 16 residues. V lost 3 bases, J lost 10 bases, and 19 bases lay in between. Germline assignment: CDR1 MNHNS and CDR2 SASEGT. The J gene is TRBJ1-6, the V gene TRBV6-1, with D perhaps matching TRBD1 (5 bases). The sample was naive CD4+ T cells sorted from blood. Subset in this sample: CD45RA+ positively selected. This sequence originates from a man aged 18 to 30 in good health. For the CDR3, the DNA is TGTGCCAGCAGTGAGTTCCGGCAGGGTTGGAGATCACCCCTCCACTTT. This translates into CASSEFRQGWRSPLHF.